This entry concerns a single TCR beta chain. What it binds is not known. This entry comes from a study of OX40 agonist ivuxolimab in advanced cancers. Study-level information: Every 2 weeks, patients received ivuxolimab intravenously, dosed at 0.01 to 10 mg/kg. Among those enrolled, mean age was 60 years (range roughly 23 to 85) and 82.7% were male. Study results and limitations: At 0.1 to 3.0 mg/kg and by week 6, clonal expansion occurred in CD4+ and CD8+ blood T cells.

Trimming took 3 bases from V and 1 from J, leaving 6 bases between them. From germline, CDR1 is MNHEY and CDR2 SMNVEV (reference sequence). There are 14 residues in the CDR3. Some clones are missing from TCRdb's copy, which holds only in-frame ones; the method was immunoSEQ multiplex PCR. This table has 30,000 to 40,000 clones, about 93% appearing once. The sequence was obtained from an adult with an advanced solid tumor such as melanoma, head and neck, liver or kidney cancer. Here the sequenced sample was CD4+ or CD8+ T cells sorted from blood, taken in a trial of the OX40 agonist ivuxolimab. The chain recombines TRBV27 with TRBJ2-2; D is unclear. The DNA of the CDR3 is TGTGCCAGCAGTTTGACCTGGAACACCGGGGAGCTGTTTTTT. Amino acids: CASSLTWNTGELFF.